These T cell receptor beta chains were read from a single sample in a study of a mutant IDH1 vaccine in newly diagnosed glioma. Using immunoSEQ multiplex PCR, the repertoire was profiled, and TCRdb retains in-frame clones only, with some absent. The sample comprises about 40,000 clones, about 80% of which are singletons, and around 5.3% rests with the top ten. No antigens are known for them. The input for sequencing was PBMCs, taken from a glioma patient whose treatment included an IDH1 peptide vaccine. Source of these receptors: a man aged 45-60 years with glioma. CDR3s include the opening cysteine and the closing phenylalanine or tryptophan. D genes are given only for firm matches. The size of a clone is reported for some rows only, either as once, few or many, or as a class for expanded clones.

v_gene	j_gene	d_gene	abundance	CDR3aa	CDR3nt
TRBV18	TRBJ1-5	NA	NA	CASSPMGRRGLGEQPQHF	TGTGCCAGCTCACCGATGGGTAGAAGGGGCTTGGGGGAACAGCCCCAGCATTTT
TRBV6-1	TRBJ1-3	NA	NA	CASSPAYLGNTIYF	TGTGCCAGCAGCCCCGCTTATCTCGGAAACACCATATATTTT
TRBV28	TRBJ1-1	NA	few	CASSKGPRNTEAFF	TGTGCCAGCAGTAAAGGACCGAGGAACACTGAAGCTTTCTTT
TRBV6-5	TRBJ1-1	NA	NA	CASSTPTGNTEAFF	TGTGCCAGCAGCACCCCGACAGGGAACACTGAAGCTTTCTTT
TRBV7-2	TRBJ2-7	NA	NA	CASSLNSQVGYEQYF	TGTGCCAGCAGCTTAAACTCCCAAGTCGGGTACGAGCAGTACTTC
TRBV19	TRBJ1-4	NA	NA	CASSRRLKETGSTNEKLFF	TGTGCCAGTAGTAGACGCCTCAAAGAAACAGGTTCAACTAATGAAAAACTGTTTTTT
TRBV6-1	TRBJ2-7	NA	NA	CASRTVRDPAYEQYF	TGTGCCAGCAGGACTGTGCGGGACCCTGCCTACGAGCAGTACTTC
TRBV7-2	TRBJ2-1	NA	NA	CASSYGGEQFF	TGTGCCAGCAGCTATGGGGGTGAGCAGTTCTTC
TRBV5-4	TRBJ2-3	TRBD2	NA	CASSGAGGNTDTQYF	TGTGCCAGCAGCGGGGCGGGGGGGAACACAGATACGCAGTATTTT
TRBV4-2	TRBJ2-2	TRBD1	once	CASSPRTGSTGELFF	TGTGCCAGCAGCCCCCGGACAGGGAGCACCGGGGAGCTGTTTTTT
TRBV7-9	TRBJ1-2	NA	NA	CATYTAPPYGYTF	TGTGCCACCTATACTGCCCCACCTTATGGCTACACCTTC
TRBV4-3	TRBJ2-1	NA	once	CASSQEGGLSEQFF	TGCGCCAGCAGCCAAGAGGGCGGATTGAGTGAGCAGTTCTTC
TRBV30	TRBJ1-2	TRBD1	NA	CAWSPPPTGLKTNYGYTF	TGTGCCTGGAGTCCCCCCCCGACAGGGTTGAAGACAAACTATGGCTACACCTTC
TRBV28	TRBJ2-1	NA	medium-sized	CASSYTGNEQFF	TGTGCCAGCAGTTATACAGGGAATGAGCAGTTCTTC
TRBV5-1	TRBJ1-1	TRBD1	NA	CASSPETGATEAFF	TGCGCCAGCAGCCCGGAGACAGGGGCCACTGAAGCTTTCTTT
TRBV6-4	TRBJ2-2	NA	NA	CASSGTPGTGELFF	TGTGCCAGCAGCGGGACCCCGGGGACCGGGGAGCTGTTTTTT
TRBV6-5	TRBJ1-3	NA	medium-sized	CASSYQVTAGNTIYF	TGTGCCAGCAGTTACCAGGTGACAGCTGGAAACACCATATATTTT
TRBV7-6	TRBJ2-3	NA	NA	CASSLGTDTQYF	TGTGCCAGCAGCTTAGGTACAGATACGCAGTATTTT
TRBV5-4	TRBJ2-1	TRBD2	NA	CASSLLTSGGWNEQFF	TGTGCCAGCAGCCTATTGACTAGCGGGGGGTGGAATGAGCAGTTCTTC
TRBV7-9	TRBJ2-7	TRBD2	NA	CASSSSGGPWEQYF	TGTGCCAGCAGCTCTAGCGGGGGCCCTTGGGAGCAGTACTTC
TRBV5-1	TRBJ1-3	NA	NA	CASSPTLGGNSGNTIYF	TGCGCCAGCAGCCCTACCCTTGGGGGAAACTCTGGAAACACCATATATTTT
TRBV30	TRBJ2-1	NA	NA	CAWSSGLDEQFF	TGTGCCTGGAGCTCAGGGCTCGATGAGCAGTTCTTC
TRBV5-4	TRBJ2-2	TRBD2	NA	CASRPGTSGNTGELFF	TGTGCCAGCAGACCAGGGACTAGCGGAAACACCGGGGAGCTGTTTTTT
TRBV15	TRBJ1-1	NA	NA	CATSRLRTEAFF	TGTGCCACCAGCAGACTGCGCACTGAAGCTTTCTTT
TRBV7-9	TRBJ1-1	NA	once	CASSLGGPNTEAFF	TGTGCCAGCAGCTTGGGGGGCCCGAACACTGAAGCTTTCTTT
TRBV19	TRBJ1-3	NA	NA	CASSVGGNTIYF	TGTGCCAGTAGCGTAGGTGGAAACACCATATATTTT
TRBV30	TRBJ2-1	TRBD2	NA	CACLTSGETYNEQFF	TGTGCCTGTTTGACTAGCGGGGAGACCTACAATGAGCAGTTCTTC
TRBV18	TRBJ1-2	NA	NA	CASSPEGTPYGYTF	TGTGCCAGCTCACCAGAAGGGACCCCTTATGGCTACACCTTC